Given below is one T cell receptor beta chain in context. These data are taken from a study of blood T cell repertoires in COVID-19. Method: immunoSEQ multiplex PCR; TCRdb's copy keeps in-frame clones and lacks some. The table records roughly 60,000 clones, around 87% of them present only once. The sequencing sample was made of peripheral blood. This clonotype originated in a human donor with acute or convalescent COVID-19. The donor label of this sample is uncertain.

CDR3 in DNA: TGTGCCAGCTCAACACGAGGCACTGAAGCTTTCTTT. Its protein product is CASSTRGTEAFF. The chain employs TRBV18 and TRBJ1-1; no clear D gene. V lost 5 bases and J lost 4, with 8 bases in between. The length of the CDR3 is 12 residues. Germline CDR1 is KGHSH and CDR2 is LQKENI.